The 24 T cell receptor beta chains below were found in one sample sequenced in a study of control samples from healthy donors and cancer patients. Using immunoSEQ multiplex PCR, the repertoire was profiled, and TCRdb retains in-frame clones only, with some absent. The data contain 100,000 or so clones, 83% of them singletons. Specimen: blood. The origin of the receptors is a woman between 45 and 60 years old in good health.

About this clone: The junction and the germline gene differ at one end; a read error may be behind it. The J gene is TRBJ2-5, the V gene TRBV6-5; 11 bases are shared with TRBD2. The V gene's germline CDR1 is MNHEY and CDR2 SVGAGI. This CDR3 has 15 residues. CDR3 sequence reads: CVSRPGPSGRETQYF. CDR3 in DNA: TGTGTCAGCAGACCGGGGCCTAGCGGGAGGGAGACCCAGTACTTC.

The chain combines TRBV2 with TRBJ1-1, with D unclear. V was cut by 5 bases and J by 7 bases, with 14 bases left in between. CDR3 length: 13 residues. CDR1 and CDR2 from the germline V gene are SNHLY and FYNNEI. CDR3 region: CASSFLEESEAFF. The CDR3 DNA reads as TGTGCCAGCAGTTTTCTGGAGGAGAGTGAAGCTTTCTTT.

The chain couples TRBV27 to TRBJ2-1, with D hard to call. Trimming took off 3 bases at V and 7 bases at J, with 7 bases between the two ends. The CDR3 has 12 amino acids. CDR1 and CDR2 (germline): MNHEY, SMNVEV (reference sequence). The chain's CDR3 is CASSFGRNEQFF. As DNA, the CDR3 is TGTGCCAGCAGTTTTGGGCGGAATGAGCAGTTCTTC.

V usage is TRBV5-1 and J usage is TRBJ1-2, with 7 nucleotides matching TRBD1. Germline CDR1 is SGHRS and CDR2 is YFSETQ. J lost 6 bases, V lost 0 bases, and 8 bases had no gene match. The CDR3 is 15 amino acids. The CDR3 region has the DNA TGCGCCAGCAGCTTGGGTGGACAGGCCTCGGATGGCTACACCTTC. As protein: CASSLGGQASDGYTF.

This clone has only a few counts. This chain connects TRBV11-2 to TRBJ2-1, with TRBD1 as a possible D gene (6 bases). Trimming took off 5 bases at V and 3 bases at J, with 11 bases between the two ends. The germline CDR1 and CDR2 sequences are SGHAT and FQNNGV. The CDR3 is 14 residues long. The CDR3: CASSPKTGYNEQFF. The CDR3 DNA sequence: TGTGCCAGCAGCCCCAAGACAGGCTACAATGAGCAGTTCTTC.

The gene calls are TRBV7-2 and TRBJ2-1, with TRBD1 identical over 9 bases. Germline V gene data show CDR1 as SGHTA and CDR2 as FQGNSA. Trimming at V came to 1 base and at J to 8 bases, leaving 6 bases not matched to a gene. CDR3 size: 15 residues. The CDR3 protein is CASSLEGTGTDEQFF. CDR3 in DNA: TGTGCCAGCAGCTTAGAGGGGACAGGGACGGATGAGCAGTTCTTC.

The chain uses TRBV24-1 and TRBJ2-7, with no clear D. The germline V and J ends were trimmed by 5 bases and 0 bases, with 16 bases remaining between them. The CDR3 is 16 residues long. Germline values: CDR1 KGHDR, CDR2 SFDVKD. The CDR3 loop is CATSAGGPIVSYEQYF. CDR3 DNA: TGTGCCACCAGTGCAGGTGGGCCGATTGTCTCCTACGAGCAGTACTTC.

The chain recombines TRBV5-1 with TRBJ2-7; possibly TRBD1 for D (6 bases). The CDR3 has 15 amino acids. Between the trimmed V and J ends, which lost 4 bases and 0 bases, there was a span of 14 bases. Germline V gene lookup returns CDR1 SGHRS and CDR2 YFSETQ. The chain's CDR3 is CASSDTGPSSYEQYF. The CDR3 DNA reads TGCGCCAGCAGCGACACAGGGCCTAGCTCCTACGAGCAGTACTTC.

This sequence joins TRBV7-2 and TRBJ2-1; no clear D. Germline V lookup: CDR1 SGHTA, CDR2 FQGNSA. The CDR3 is made up of 14 amino acids. Deletions cut 1 base from V and 3 bases from J, with 7 bases between. This CDR3 reads CASSLGGGYNEQFF. The CDR3 bases are TGTGCCAGCAGCTTAGGGGGTGGCTACAATGAGCAGTTCTTC.

The CDR3 region has the DNA TGTGTCTCACAGGGGCAGGGGGTAAGTGGCTACACCTTC. It is translated as CVSQGQGVSGYTF. The chain is built from TRBV25-1 and TRBJ1-2; TRBD1 matches 7 bases. CDR3 length: 13 residues. Per the germline V gene, CDR1 is MGHDK and CDR2 is SYGVNS.

The CDR3 DNA reads as TGCAGCGTTGAAGACGGGGATCAGCCCCAGCATTTT. Translation: CSVEDGDQPQHF. The chain has TRBV29-1 and TRBJ1-5, with D unclear. Germline V gene sequence: CDR1 SQVTM, CDR2 ANQGSEA. CDR3 length: 12 amino acids. Trimming took 0 bases from V and 5 from J, leaving 5 bases between them. The full variable domain, with the rest looked up from reference TRBV29-1 and TRBJ1-5, is SAVISQKPSRDICQRGTSLTIQCQVDSQVTMMFWYRQQPGQSLTLIATANQGSEATYESGFVIDKFPISRPNLTFSTLTVSNMSPEDSSIYLCSVEDGDQPQHFGDGTRLSIL.

The rearrangement links TRBV4-2 to TRBJ2-1; 9 positions match TRBD2. Germline V gives CDR1 LGHNA, CDR2 YNFKEQ. The CDR3 spans 13 residues. The V segment lost 1 base and the J segment 13 bases; nucleotides outside the gene matches: 5. The CDR3 DNA reads as TGTGCCAGCAGCCAAGCTAGCGGGGAGGTACAGTTCTTC. Translated: CASSQASGEVQFF.

This sequence joins TRBV11-3 and TRBJ2-7, with TRBD1 matching over 8 bases. The germline gives CDR1 SGHNT, CDR2 YENEEA. Germline trimming cut 5 bases from V and 5 bases from J; bases unmatched to any gene: 8. This CDR3 is built from 14 residues. CDR3 sequence reads: CASSPIRTGNEQYF. The CDR3 nucleotides are TGTGCCAGCAGCCCTATACGGACAGGGAACGAGCAGTACTTC.

The chain carries TRBV9 and TRBJ2-3; 11 positions match TRBD2. The CDR3 consists of 19 residues. V lost 0 bases, J lost 2 bases, and 11 bases stayed unmatched. Germline CDR1 reads SGDLS; CDR2 reads YYNGEE. The CDR3 coding sequence is TGTGCCAGCAGCGTAGGCAGATTAGGGACTAGCGGATCCACAGATACGCAGTATTTT. Translated, it gives CASSVGRLGTSGSTDTQYF.

The count of this clone is one. The rearrangement uses TRBV11-3 and TRBJ1-1, with 8 bases that match TRBD1. J was trimmed by 4 bases and V by 1 base; bases with no gene match: 5. Per the germline V gene, CDR1 is SGHNT and CDR2 is YENEEA. This CDR3 is built from 15 residues. CDR3 residues: CASSLGNRGTTEAFF. The CDR3 coding sequence is TGTGCCAGCAGCTTAGGGAACAGGGGGACCACTGAAGCTTTCTTT.

The chain uses TRBV7-9 and TRBJ1-6; TRBD1 is a possible D gene (5 bases). The CDR3 is made up of 15 amino acids. The germline CDR1 and CDR2 sequences are SEHNR and FQNEAQ (reference sequence). Trimming removed 1 base at V and 8 bases at J, with 12 bases between. The CDR3 sequence is CASSLGGREDSPLHF. CDR3 nucleotide sequence: TGTGCCAGCAGCTTAGGGGGCAGGGAGGATTCACCCCTCCACTTT.

V and J are TRBV7-6 and TRBJ2-7, with TRBD1 matching 12 bases. Germline V gene sequence: CDR1 SGHVS, CDR2 FNYEAQ. This CDR3 has 18 amino acids. V lost 4 bases, J lost 2 bases, and 12 bases stayed unmatched. CDR3 coding DNA: TGTGCCAGCAGCTCCCGGGACAGGGGGCCTAATACCGCCTACGAGCAGTACTTC. Its protein is CASSSRDRGPNTAYEQYF.

The gene calls are TRBV19 and TRBJ2-5; 12 bases align to TRBD2. The CDR3 is 16 amino acids. Germline V lookup: CDR1 LNHDA, CDR2 SQIVND (reference sequence). Unmatched junction bases numbered 3, after V lost 3 bases and J lost 1 base. CDR3 residues: CASSIGLAGFQETQYF. CDR3 sequence (DNA): TGTGCCAGTAGTATTGGACTAGCGGGGTTCCAAGAGACCCAGTACTTC.

The chain combines TRBV6-5 with TRBJ2-7, with D perhaps TRBD2 (6 bases). Looked up from germline, CDR1 is MNHEY and CDR2 is SVGAGI. With 2 bases removed from V and 12 bases from J, the gap between germline ends came to 11 bases. The CDR3 length is 11 residues. The CDR3: CASSYGGLWYF. The CDR3 region has the DNA TGTGCCAGCAGTTACGGAGGGTTATGGTACTTC.

This clone was seen more than once but under ten times. This chain uses TRBV21-1 with TRBJ2-2; the D call TRBD2 from the table was never checked on the DNA. TRBV21-1 has pseudogene status. This CDR3 region has 16 residues. The CDR3 protein is CASSNEGTPNTGELFF. Here the CDR3 DNA reads TGTGCCAGCAGCAATGAGGGGACTCCGAACACCGGGGAGCTGTTTTTT.

This chain links TRBV27 with TRBJ1-5; the match to TRBD1 covers 9 bases. The length of the CDR3 is 14 residues. V shed 6 bases, J shed 4 bases, and the junction held 4 bases outside the gene matches. Germline V gives CDR1 MNHEY, CDR2 SMNVEV (reference sequence). DNA of the CDR3: TGTGCCAGCAGGGGCGACAGGGGGAATCAGCCCCAGCATTTT. This sequence encodes CASRGDRGNQPQHF.

The gene calls are TRBV7-9 and TRBJ2-7; 8 bases match TRBD2. The germline V gene encodes CDR1 SEHNR and CDR2 FQNEAQ (reference sequence). The CDR3 has 16 residues. Losses at the gene ends were 5 bases for V and 2 bases for J; bases not matched to a gene: 11. DNA for the CDR3: TGTGCCAGCAGCCCGACGGGGGGACTAGGAGCCTACGAGCAGTACTTC. It codes for CASSPTGGLGAYEQYF.

The rearrangement links TRBV11-1 to TRBJ1-6; TRBD1 agrees at 8 bases. Germline CDR1 reads SGHAT; CDR2 reads FQDESV (reference sequence). The CDR3 consists of 14 residues. Germline trimming cut 5 bases from V and 9 bases from J; bases unmatched to any gene: 6. The CDR3 here is CASSRGTGLSPLHF. CDR3 nucleotide sequence: TGTGCCAGCAGCCGAGGGACAGGACTTTCACCCCTCCACTTT.

This clone was counted between two and nine times. This chain joins TRBV4-3 and TRBJ1-5; tentative D call: TRBD1 (5 bases). The CDR3 extends over 13 amino acids. Germline lookup yields CDR1 LGHNA and CDR2 YSLEER. The V gene lost 6 bases and the J gene lost 7 bases, with 13 bases spanning the gap. The chain's CDR3 is CASSYQGGQPQHF. CDR3 DNA: TGCGCCAGCAGTTACCAGGGAGGCCAGCCCCAGCATTTT.